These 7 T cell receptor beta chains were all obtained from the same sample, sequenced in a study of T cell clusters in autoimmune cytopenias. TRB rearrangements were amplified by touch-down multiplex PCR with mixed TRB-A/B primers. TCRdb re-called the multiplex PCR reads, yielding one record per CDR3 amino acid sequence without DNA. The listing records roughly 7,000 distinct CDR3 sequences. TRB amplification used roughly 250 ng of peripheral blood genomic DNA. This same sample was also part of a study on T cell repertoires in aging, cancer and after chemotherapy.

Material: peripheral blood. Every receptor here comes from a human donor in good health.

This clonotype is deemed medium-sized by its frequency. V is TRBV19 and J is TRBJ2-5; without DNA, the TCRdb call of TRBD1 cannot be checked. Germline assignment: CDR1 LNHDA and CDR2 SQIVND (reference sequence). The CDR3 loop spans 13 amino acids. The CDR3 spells CASSITGGTAQYF.

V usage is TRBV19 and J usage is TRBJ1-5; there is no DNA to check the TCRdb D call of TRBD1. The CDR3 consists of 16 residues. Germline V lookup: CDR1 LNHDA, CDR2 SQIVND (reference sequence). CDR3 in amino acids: CASSILSLQGGQPQHF.

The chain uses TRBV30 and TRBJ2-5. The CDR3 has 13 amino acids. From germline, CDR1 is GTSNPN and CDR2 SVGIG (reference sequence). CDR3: CAWSVRQLKTQYF.

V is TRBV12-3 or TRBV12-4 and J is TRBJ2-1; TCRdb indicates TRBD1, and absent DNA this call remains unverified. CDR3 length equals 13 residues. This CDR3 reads CASSPPPGYEQFF.

The CDR3 loop reads CASSPRGVGYTF. The chain combines TRBV19 with TRBJ1-2. Germline assignment: CDR1 LNHDA and CDR2 SQIVND (reference sequence). There are 12 residues in the CDR3.

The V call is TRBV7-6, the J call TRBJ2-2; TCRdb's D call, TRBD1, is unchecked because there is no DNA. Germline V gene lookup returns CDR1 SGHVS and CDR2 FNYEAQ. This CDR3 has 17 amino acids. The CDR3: CASSLYPGQENTGELFF.

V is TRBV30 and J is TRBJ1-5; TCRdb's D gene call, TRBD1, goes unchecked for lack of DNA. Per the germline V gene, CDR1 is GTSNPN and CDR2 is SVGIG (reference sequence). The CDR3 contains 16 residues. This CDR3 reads CAWSAPRGSSNQPQHF. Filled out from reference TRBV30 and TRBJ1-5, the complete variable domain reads SQTIHQWPATLVQPVGSPLSLECTVEGTSNPNLYWYRQAAGRGLQLLFYSVGIGQISSEVPQNLSASRPQDRQFILSSKKLLLSDSGFYLCAWSAPRGSSNQPQHFGDGTRLSIL.